This T cell receptor beta chain was found in a study of T cells after yellow fever vaccination. TCRdb independently ran MiXCR on the 5' RACE reads; one entry per CDR3 protein. The sample holds fewer than 450,000 distinct CDR3 sequences; 11% are singletons and the top ten take roughly 18%. This clonotype was counted at least ten times. Between the trimmed V and J ends, which lost 1 base and 10 bases, there was a span of 11 bases. This CDR3 contains 13 residues. Germline-derived CDR1 and CDR2 are MGHRA and YSYEKL. This material consisted of PBMCs, taken on the day of the first yellow fever vaccination. The V call is TRBV4-1, the J call TRBJ2-1; D uncertain. The clonotype originates from a young man who received the YFV17D yellow fever vaccine. CDR3 nucleotides: TGCGCCAGCAGCCAAGTGAGTCAGGCGGAGCAGTTCTTC. It encodes CASSQVSQAEQFF.